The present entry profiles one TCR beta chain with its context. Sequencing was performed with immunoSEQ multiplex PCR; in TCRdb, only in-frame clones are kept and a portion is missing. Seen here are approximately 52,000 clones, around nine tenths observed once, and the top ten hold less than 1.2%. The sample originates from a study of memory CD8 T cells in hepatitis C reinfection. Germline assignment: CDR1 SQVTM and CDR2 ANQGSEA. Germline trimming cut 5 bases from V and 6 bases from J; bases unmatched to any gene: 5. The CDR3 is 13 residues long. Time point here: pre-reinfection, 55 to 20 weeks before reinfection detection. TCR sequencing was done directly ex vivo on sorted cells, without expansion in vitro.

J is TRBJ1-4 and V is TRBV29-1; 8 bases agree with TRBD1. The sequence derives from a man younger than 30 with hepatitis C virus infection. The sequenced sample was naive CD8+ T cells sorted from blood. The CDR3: CSVRTGNYEKLFF. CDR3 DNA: TGCAGCGTTCGGACAGGGAATTATGAAAAACTGTTTTTT.